These T cell receptor beta chains were read from a single sample in a study of early T cells in non-severe SARS-CoV-2 infection. MiXCR, applied by TCRdb to the 5' RACE reads, yields one record per CDR3 protein. The table lists more than 20,000 distinct CDR3 sequences, about 4.1% of them singletons. Sequencing was performed on whole blood. The receptors shown here come from an adult who was a healthcare worker with PCR-confirmed SARS-CoV-2 infection or an uninfected control (not recorded which). Both conserved end residues are part of each CDR3. D genes are given only for firm matches. Expanded clones are given a class, and other clones once, few, many or no size at all.

j_call | cdr3_length | v_call | d_call | clone_size | cdr3_nt | cdr3_aa
TRBJ2-7 | 13 | TRBV18 | . | many | TGTGCCAGCTCCGATCACCAGGGGAACGAGCAGTACTTC | CASSDHQGNEQYF
TRBJ2-1 | 16 | TRBV14 | TRBD2 | many | TGTGCCAGCAGCCAAGGCTTAGCGGGGGGATTAAATGAGCAGTTCTTC | CASSQGLAGGLNEQFF
TRBJ2-1 | 13 | TRBV5-1 | . | . | TGCGCCAGCAGTCTCTCTATGGGCAATGAGCAGTTCTTC | CASSLSMGNEQFF
TRBJ1-2 | 13 | TRBV29-1 | . | many | TGCAGCGTGGAGGGGAGGGACAACTATGGCTACACCTTC | CSVEGRDNYGYTF
TRBJ2-2 | 12 | TRBV12-3/TRBV12-4 | . | many | TGTGCCAGCAGTTTCCCATCCGGGGAGCTGTTTTTT | CASSFPSGELFF
TRBJ2-7 | 15 | TRBV7-2 | . | many | TGTGCCAGCAGCCCAGGGGTGTCCTTCTCCTACGAGCAGTACTTC | CASSPGVSFSYEQYF
TRBJ2-7 | 14 | TRBV10-2 | TRBD2 | many | TGCGCCAGCAGAGAGCGGGGGGACTCCTACGAGCAGTACTTC | CASRERGDSYEQYF
TRBJ2-3 | 16 | TRBV12-3/TRBV12-4 | TRBD2 | many | TGTGCCAGCAGCCCTCTAGCGGGGGGGAGCACAGATACGCAGTATTTT | CASSPLAGGSTDTQYF
TRBJ1-5 | 15 | TRBV5-1 | TRBD1 | many | TGCGCCAGCAGCTTGTGGACAGGGGAAAATCAGCCCCAGCATTTT | CASSLWTGENQPQHF
TRBJ2-5 | 14 | TRBV12-3/TRBV12-4 | TRBD1 | many | TGTGCCAGCAGTAATAGGGGGCCGGGGGAGACCCAGTACTTC | CASSNRGPGETQYF
TRBJ1-2 | 16 | TRBV5-6 | TRBD1 | many | TGTGCCAGCAGGCGCTTGACAGGGGGTCACATCTATGGCTACACCTTC | CASRRLTGGHIYGYTF
TRBJ1-3 | 15 | TRBV20-1 | . | many | TGCAGTGCTAGAGCTCACAGGGACTCTGGAAACACCATATATTTT | CSARAHRDSGNTIYF
TRBJ1-1 | 15 | TRBV12-3/TRBV12-4 | . | many | TGTGCCAGCAAACCGGAGAGGGGCATGAACACTGAAGCTTTCTTT | CASKPERGMNTEAFF
TRBJ2-1 | 11 | TRBV15 | TRBD2 | many | TGTGCCACCAGTGGGAGGGGTGAGCAGTTCTTC | CATSGRGEQFF
TRBJ2-7 | 15 | TRBV19 | . | many | TGTGCCAGTAGTGGAGCGAAGGGCAGTGCCTACGAGCAGTACTTC | CASSGAKGSAYEQYF
TRBJ1-5 | 15 | TRBV18 | . | many | TGTGCCAGCTCTCGAGGGCAGGAGTACAATCAGCCCCAGCATTTT | CASSRGQEYNQPQHF
TRBJ2-7 | 16 | TRBV12-3/TRBV12-4 | . | . | TGTGCCAGCAGTTTAGGGGCAGGCCCCCACCCCTACGAGCAGTACTTC | CASSLGAGPHPYEQYF
TRBJ2-3 | 16 | TRBV24-1 | . | many | TGTGCCACCAGTGTAAGGACAAAATCAGCACGGGATACGCAGTATTTT | CATSVRTKSARDTQYF
TRBJ2-2 | 15 | TRBV10-3 | . | many | TGTGCCATCAGTGAACCGAGCTTAAACACCGGGGAGCTGTTTTTT | CAISEPSLNTGELFF
TRBJ2-7 | 12 | TRBV20-1 | TRBD2 | many | TGCACCGGACTAGCGGGGGACTACGAGCAGTACTTC | CTGLAGDYEQYF
TRBJ2-5 | 13 | TRBV19 | . | . | TGTGCCAGTAGTGTCCCCTGGGGGGAGACCCAGTACTTC | CASSVPWGETQYF
TRBJ2-3 | 18 | TRBV6-6 | TRBD2 | few | TGTGCCAGCAGTTACGAGCCACGGGCGGGGGTATCCACAGATACGCAGTATTTT | CASSYEPRAGVSTDTQYF
TRBJ2-1 | 15 | TRBV2 | TRBD2 | many | TGTGCCAGCAGTGAGTTTACGGGGGGGTCTATTGAGCAGTTCTTC | CASSEFTGGSIEQFF
TRBJ1-5 | 17 | TRBV6-5 | TRBD1 | . | TGTGCCAGCAGCCGCTTGACAGGGGGGCAATCCGGACAGCCCCAGCATTTT | CASSRLTGGQSGQPQHF
TRBJ2-5 | 14 | TRBV28 | TRBD1 | few | TGTGCCAGCAGTTTAACGGGACAGACGGAGACCCAGTACTTC | CASSLTGQTETQYF
TRBJ1-1 | 17 | TRBV18 | . | many | TGTGCCAGCTCACCACCCCGAAAACCAGGAGGGAACACTGAAGCTTTCTTT | CASSPPRKPGGNTEAFF
TRBJ2-3 | 16 | TRBV20-1 | . | many | TGCAGTGCTAGTAGGGGTGTAGGGACTAGCACAGATACGCAGTATTTT | CSASRGVGTSTDTQYF
TRBJ1-6 | 14 | TRBV19 | TRBD1 | many | TGTGCCAGTAGAAAGGGGACAGGGGAATCACCCCTCCACTTT | CASRKGTGESPLHF
TRBJ2-5 | 12 | TRBV20-1 | TRBD1 | few | TGCAGTGGCAACAGGGGCCCAGAGACCCAGTACTTC | CSGNRGPETQYF
TRBJ2-7 | 16 | TRBV15 | . | . | TGTGCCACCAGCAGAGAGTCGGATGGGGGCTCCTACGAGCAGTACTTC | CATSRESDGGSYEQYF
TRBJ2-1 | 16 | TRBV10-1 | TRBD2 | many | TGCGCCAGCAGTGAGACCGGGACTAGCCTTTACAATGAGCAGTTCTTC | CASSETGTSLYNEQFF